This T cell receptor beta chain was observed in a study of blood T cell repertoires in COVID-19. Study context: COVID-19 samples collected from the United States, Italy and Spain covered acute and convalescent phases. T cells, B-cell-depleted T cells, or PBMCs supplied cDNA or gDNA.

Repertoires were generated with immunoSEQ multiplex PCR, while TCRdb's copy carries only in-frame clones and drops some. The table has 250,000 to 300,000 clones, less than 90% seen once. Germline CDR1 reads SGHRS; CDR2 reads YFSETQ. This CDR3 contains 15 residues. V shed 5 bases, J shed 8 bases, and the junction held 7 bases outside the gene matches. The chain joins TRBV5-1 to TRBJ2-1; 13 bases are shared with TRBD2. The receptor comes from a man aged 55 to 70 who had recovered from COVID-19. The sequenced material came from peripheral blood. The CDR3 DNA sequence: TGCGCCAGCAGGGCGGGACTAGCGGGATTCGATGAGCAGTTCTTC. Residues: CASRAGLAGFDEQFF.